Shown below are 4 T cell receptor beta chains from a single sample sequenced in a study of shared clonotypes between healthy human individuals. Profiled with immunoSEQ multiplex PCR; TCRdb holds only in-frame clones, not every one. The table has about 530,000 clones, 75% to 80% seen once. Specimen: PBMCs. These receptors were taken from a woman aged 35 to 49 in good health. Some clones in this sample may be carry-over from other donors' samples.

This clone has a handful of counts. V usage is TRBV5-1 and J usage is TRBJ2-2, with D perhaps TRBD2 (6 bases). V was trimmed by 1 base and J by 3 bases, leaving 10 bases between them. Per the germline V gene, CDR1 is SGHRS and CDR2 is YFSETQ. The CDR3 sequence is 15 residues long. CDR3 in amino acids: CASSLRGGDTGELFF. CDR3 bases: TGCGCCAGCAGCTTGCGGGGCGGGGACACCGGGGAGCTGTTTTTT.

The rearrangement links TRBV23-1 to TRBJ2-5; 8 bases line up with TRBD2. TRBV23-1 is identified as an open reading frame with a role that is uncertain. After removal of 9 bases from V and 4 bases from J, the junction contained 7 bases not matched to a gene. The CDR3 length is 13 residues. The CDR3 nucleotides read TGCGCCAGTAAGACGGCGGGGGGAGAGACCCAGTACTTC. This sequence encodes CASKTAGGETQYF.

This clone has at least ten counts. The rearrangement joins TRBV7-9 to TRBJ2-3; D is ambiguous. Trimming took off 1 base at V and 0 bases at J, with 5 bases between the two ends. The CDR3 has 14 amino acids. CDR1 and CDR2 from the germline V gene are SEHNR and FQNEAQ (reference sequence). In DNA form, the CDR3 reads TGTGCCAGCAGCTTAGAACACAGCACAGATACGCAGTATTTT. Encoded protein: CASSLEHSTDTQYF.

The genes are TRBV9 and TRBJ2-5; D possibly corresponds to TRBD2 (6 bases). V gave up 7 bases and J gave up 5 bases, with 18 bases separating them. CDR3 length: 14 residues. The germline CDR1 and CDR2 sequences are SGDLS and YYNGEE. The CDR3 sequence is CASSPGTSQETQYF. The CDR3 DNA sequence: TGTGCCAGCTCCCCCGGAACTAGCCAGGAGACCCAGTACTTC. The variable domain in full, completed from reference TRBV9 and TRBJ2-5, reads DSGVTQTPKHLITATGQRVTLRCSPRSGDLSVYWYQQSLDQGLQFLIQYYNGEERAKGNILERFSAQQFPDLHSELNLSSLELGDSALYFCASSPGTSQETQYFGPGTRLLVL.